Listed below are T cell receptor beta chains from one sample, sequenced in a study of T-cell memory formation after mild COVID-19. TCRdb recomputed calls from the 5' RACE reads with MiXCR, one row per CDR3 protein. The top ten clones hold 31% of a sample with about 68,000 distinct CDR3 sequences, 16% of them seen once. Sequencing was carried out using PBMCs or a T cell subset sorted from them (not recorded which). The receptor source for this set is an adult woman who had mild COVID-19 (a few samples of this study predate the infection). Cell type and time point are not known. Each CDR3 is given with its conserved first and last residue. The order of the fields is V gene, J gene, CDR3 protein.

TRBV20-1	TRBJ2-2	CSARDQAGGDIGELFF
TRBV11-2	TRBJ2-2	CASSSSTGTSNTGELFF
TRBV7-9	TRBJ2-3	CASSLSGDTQYF
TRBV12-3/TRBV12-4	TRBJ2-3	CASSLLAGSTDTQYF
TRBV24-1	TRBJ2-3	CATIIEDRNTQYF
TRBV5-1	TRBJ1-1	CASSLSRSFNTEAFF
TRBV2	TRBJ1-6	CASSLRADVRNSPLHF
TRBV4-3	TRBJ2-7	CASSQVARGSSYEQYF
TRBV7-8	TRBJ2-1	CASSLGTSLTNEQFF
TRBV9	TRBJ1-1	CASSPRTGIMNTEAFF
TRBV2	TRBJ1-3	CASSEGDLSGNTIYF
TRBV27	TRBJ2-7	CACASGMWAYEQYF
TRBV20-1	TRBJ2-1	CSATTSGGAFGEQFF
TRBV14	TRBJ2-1	CASSHLGGFGDEQFF
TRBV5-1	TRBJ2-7	CASSLSWPPGEQYF
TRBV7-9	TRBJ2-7	CASSPPDRSTYEQYF
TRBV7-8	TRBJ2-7	CASSTGTSGIYEQYF
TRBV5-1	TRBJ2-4	CASSEGQKNIQYF
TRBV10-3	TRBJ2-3	CAISSPGGGTDTQYF
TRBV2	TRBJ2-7	CASSDGEQYF
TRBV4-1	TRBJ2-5	CASSLFGSSGGFETQYF
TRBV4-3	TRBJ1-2	CASSHSANGVDGYTF
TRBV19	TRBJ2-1	CASRMSSYNEQFF
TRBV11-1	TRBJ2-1	CASSWGNEQFF
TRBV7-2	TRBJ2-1	CASSPGTGYNEQFF
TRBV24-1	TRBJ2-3	CATSGLAGDTQYF
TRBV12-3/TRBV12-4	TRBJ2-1	CASSFRDVRLDNEQFF
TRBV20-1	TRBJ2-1	CSASSGPDPRSEQFF
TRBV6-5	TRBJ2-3	CASGSGNTDTQYF
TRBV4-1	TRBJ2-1	CASSPGTGGNEQFF
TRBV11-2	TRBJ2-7	CASSPAGQGGYEQYF
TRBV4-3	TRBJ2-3	CASSQDIGAFPDTQYF
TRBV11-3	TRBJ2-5	CASSLEAAETQYF
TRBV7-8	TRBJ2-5	CASSLEVFRGLETQYF
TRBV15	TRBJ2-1	CATIDPSGGAVYNEQFF
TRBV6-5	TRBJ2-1	CASSYSTGTPPYNEQFF
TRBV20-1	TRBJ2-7	CSARDGPMAYEQYF
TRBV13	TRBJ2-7	CASSSERIAGAYEQYF
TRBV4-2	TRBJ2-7	CASSQSGGYEQYF
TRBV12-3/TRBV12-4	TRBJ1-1	CASSQGVLMNTEAFF
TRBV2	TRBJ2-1	CASSRVGGATDEQFF
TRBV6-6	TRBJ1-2	CAGKQGDNYGYTF
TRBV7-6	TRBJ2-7	CASSGPGQRSYEQYF
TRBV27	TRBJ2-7	CASSLFGEQYF
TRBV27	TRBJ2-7	CASSLSGNSYEQYF
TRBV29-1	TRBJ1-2	CSVGSASLSSNYGYTF
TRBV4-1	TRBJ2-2	CASSHIGLLAGGPDGELFF
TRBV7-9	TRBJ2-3	CASSSLRLAGDPIQDTQYF